This T cell receptor (beta chain) is drawn from a study of T-cell memory formation after mild COVID-19. The overall study: TCR clusters were mostly donor specific.

TCRdb re-called the 5' RACE reads with MiXCR, one entry per CDR3 protein. Found here are some 330,000 distinct CDR3 sequences, around 21% of them singletons; the top ten hold around an eighth. This clonotype appeared a few times. The receptor comes from an adult woman who had mild COVID-19 (a few samples of this study predate the infection). Cell type and time point are not known. Sequences were obtained from PBMCs or a T cell subset sorted from them (not recorded which).

CDR3 loop: CAWSPEFTTYGYTF. The CDR3 region has the DNA TGTGCCTGGAGCCCCGAGTTCACTACCTATGGCTACACCTTC. The chain is built from TRBV30 and TRBJ1-2; D is undetermined. CDR3 length equals 14 residues. Trimming pared 3 bases from V and 4 bases from J, leaving 15 bases between. CDR1 and CDR2 (germline): GTSNPN, SVGIG (reference sequence).